Listed here are 20 T cell receptor beta chains from one sample, sequenced in a study of T cells in Graves' hyperthyroidism and ophthalmopathy. Researchers took RNA transcripts and amplified the TCR beta CDR3 regions from them. HTBI primers were used for first-round RT-PCR of the TCR CDR3. A single record per CDR3 protein comes from TCRdb applying MiXCR to the multiplex PCR reads. The repertoire consists of around 240,000 distinct CDR3 sequences, with 15% to 20% occurring once and the leading ten covering around 30%. The source material was blood. These TCRs come from a woman aged 18-30 years with Graves' ophthalmopathy.

As for this clonotype: Compared with germline, one end of the junction differs, possibly owing to a read error. The chain links TRBV28 to TRBJ2-7; TRBD2 might be the D (5 bases). The CDR3 loop spans 11 amino acids. Germline V gene sequence: CDR1 MDHEN, CDR2 SYDVKM. Here the CDR3 reads CASSSLGSRGF. CDR3 nucleotides: TGTGCCAGCAGTTCGCTTGGGTCTCGGGGCTTC. Full variable domain (outside the CDR3, taken from reference TRBV28 and TRBJ2-7): DVKVTQSSRYLVKRTGEKVFLECVQDMDHENMFWYRQDPGLGLRLIYFSYDVKMKEKGDIPEGYSVSREKKERFSLILESASTNQTSMYLCASSSLGSRGFGPGTRLTVT.

This clonotype has at least ten counts. V and J are TRBV19 and TRBJ1-1, with D tentatively TRBD1 (6 bases). Germline CDR1 and CDR2: LNHDA and SQIVND (reference sequence). V was shortened by 4 bases and J by 5 bases, with 17 bases between the two germline ends. The length of the CDR3 is 15 residues. CDR3 residues: CASSRQHGRGTEAFF. The CDR3 coding sequence is TGTGCCAGTAGTAGACAACACGGCAGGGGAACTGAAGCTTTCTTT.

Many counts were recorded for this clonotype. The rearrangement joins TRBV10-1 to TRBJ2-1; D remains ambiguous. Trimming removed 3 bases from V and 6 bases from J, with 15 bases in between. This CDR3 is built from 15 residues. From germline, CDR1 is WNHNN and CDR2 SYGVQD (reference sequence). CDR3 loop: CASSDSVEVGNEQFF. CDR3 nucleotide sequence: TGCGCCAGCAGTGATTCGGTAGAGGTCGGCAATGAGCAGTTCTTC.

Comments on this clonotype: Possible read error: a much larger clone is one base away. This sequence joins TRBV4-2 and TRBJ2-7; tentative D call: TRBD1 (6 bases). V was pared by 0 bases and J by 0 bases, with 9 bases between. Germline V gene sequence: CDR1 LGHNA, CDR2 YNFKEQ. The CDR3 consists of 15 residues. CDR3 nucleotide sequence: TGTGCCAGCAGCCAAGATAGGGGGATCTCCTACGAGCAGTACTTC. Encoded protein: CASSQDRGISYEQYF.

Ten or more counts support this clonotype. The J gene is TRBJ1-2, the V gene TRBV5-5; 7 positions agree with TRBD1. There are 15 residues in the CDR3. V was pared by 4 bases and J by 5 bases, with 11 bases of the junction left unmatched. The V gene's germline CDR1 is SGHKS and CDR2 YYEKEE (reference sequence). The CDR3: CASSLLDREKYGYTF. The CDR3 DNA follows: TGTGCCAGCAGCCTACTAGACAGGGAAAAATATGGCTACACCTTC.

This clonotype was seen repeatedly, ten times or more. The V call is TRBV5-8, the J call TRBJ2-3, with 8 nucleotides matching TRBD1. Germline V gene lookup returns CDR1 SGHTS and CDR2 YDEGEE. The V gene end was trimmed by 4 bases and the J gene end by 0 bases; junction bases not matched to a gene: 7. The CDR3 runs to 16 residues. In DNA form, the CDR3 reads TGTGCCAGCAGCGAGGGACAGGTTCCTAGCACAGATACGCAGTATTTT. Its protein product is CASSEGQVPSTDTQYF.

The sample holds many counts of this clonotype. This chain links TRBV28 with TRBJ2-5; D is perhaps TRBD2 (6 bases). The V end was cut by 7 bases, the J end by 3 bases, with 12 bases between. Germline V gives CDR1 MDHEN, CDR2 SYDVKM. CDR3 length equals 13 residues. The CDR3 coding sequence is TGTGCCAGCACCTATTCGGGGGAAGAGACCCAGTACTTC. Its translation: CASTYSGEETQYF.

This clonotype showed up many times. This chain links TRBV7-3 with TRBJ1-2; D perhaps matches TRBD1 (6 bases). Trimming took 5 bases from V and 5 from J, leaving 15 bases between them. CDR1 SGHTA and CDR2 FQGTGA come from the germline V gene. This CDR3 spans 14 amino acids. CDR3 DNA: TGTGCCAGCAGCGGTAGGACAGCCAGTTATGGCTACACCTTC. Translation: CASSGRTASYGYTF.

Many counts were recorded for this clonotype. The chain employs TRBV30 and TRBJ2-7, with 9 positions matching TRBD1. There are 13 residues in the CDR3. V was clipped by 4 bases and J by 2 bases; unmatched bases: 3. Germline V gene sequence: CDR1 GTSNPN, CDR2 SVGIG (reference sequence). CDR3: CAWKGDRAYEQYF. The DNA for the CDR3 is TGTGCCTGGAAGGGGGACAGGGCCTACGAGCAGTACTTC.

The rearrangement joins TRBV18 to TRBJ2-7, with TRBD1 matching 10 bases. The germline V gene encodes CDR1 KGHSH and CDR2 LQKENI. The CDR3 loop spans 13 amino acids. Trimming removed 5 bases from V and 5 bases from J; junction bases left unmatched: 3. The CDR3 sequence is CASSGGTGDEQYF. The CDR3 region has the DNA TGTGCCAGCTCAGGGGGGACAGGGGACGAGCAGTACTTC.

The table lists this clonotype with many counts. The chain recombines TRBV12-5 with TRBJ2-5, with D perhaps matching TRBD2 (5 bases). V lost 5 bases and J 0 bases, leaving 19 bases between the germline ends. This CDR3 is 17 amino acids long. CDR1 is LGHNT and CDR2 is FRNRAP in the germline V gene. CDR3 sequence: CASGPGMTERNQETQYF. CDR3 bases: TGTGCTAGTGGTCCCGGGATGACTGAGCGCAACCAAGAGACCCAGTACTTC.

Many counts were recorded for this clonotype. This chain links TRBV5-6 with TRBJ1-4, with D possibly being TRBD1 (5 bases). Germline V gives CDR1 SGHDT, CDR2 YYEEEE. V lost 2 bases, J lost 0 bases, and 11 bases lay in between. The CDR3 contains 16 residues. The CDR3 nucleotides are TGTGCCAGCAGCTTTGGTCCGGGGGCAACTAATGAAAAACTGTTTTTT. Translating it yields CASSFGPGATNEKLFF.

The chain recombines TRBV2 with TRBJ2-1; 12 bases map to TRBD2. CDR1 is SNHLY and CDR2 is FYNNEI in the germline V gene. V shed 8 bases and J 4 bases; nucleotides not matched to a gene: 6. The CDR3 is 15 residues long. In DNA, the CDR3 is TGTGCCAGCGTTTCTAGCGGGGGGGGATACAATGAGCAGTTCTTC. This sequence encodes CASVSSGGGYNEQFF. Variable domain in full (rest from reference TRBV2 and TRBJ2-1): EPEVTQTPSHQVTQMGQEVILRCVPISNHLYFYWYRQILGQKVEFLVSFYNNEISEKSEIFDDQFSVERPDGSNFTLKIRSTKLEDSAMYFCASVSSGGGYNEQFFGPGTRLTVL.

V and J are TRBV24-1 and TRBJ2-1; the match to TRBD2 covers 10 bases. This CDR3 is built from 17 residues. From germline, CDR1 is KGHDR and CDR2 SFDVKD. V trimming: 5 bases; J trimming: 4 bases; junction bases outside the gene matches: 10. CDR3 sequence: CATSGASGGGGYNEQFF. The CDR3 DNA is TGTGCCACCAGTGGGGCTAGCGGGGGTGGAGGGTACAATGAGCAGTTCTTC.

With respect to this clonotype: This may be a read error: a much more frequent sequence differs by one nucleotide. The chain recombines TRBV19 with TRBJ1-5, with TRBD1 matching 7 bases. CDR3 length: 15 amino acids. Germline values: CDR1 LNHDA, CDR2 SQIVND (reference sequence). The ends lost 5 bases at V and 2 bases at J; junction bases unmatched: 6. CDR3 in amino acids: CASSSATGRNQPQHF. CDR3 sequence (DNA): TGTGCCAGTAGTTCCGCGACAGGGCGCAATCAGCCCCAGCATTTT. The whole variable domain, remainder taken from reference TRBV19 and TRBJ1-5, is DGGITQSPKYLFRKEGQNVTLSCEQNLNHDAMYWYRQDPGQGLRLIYYSQIVNDFQKGDIAEGYSVSREKKESFPLTVTSAQKNPTAFYLCASSSATGRNQPQHFGDGTRLSIL.

At least ten counts were recorded for this clonotype. V usage is TRBV20-1 and J usage is TRBJ2-5, with 7 bases that match TRBD2. Germline CDR1 and CDR2: DFQATT and SNEGSKA (reference sequence). The ends lost 4 bases at V and 2 bases at J; junction bases unmatched: 1. The CDR3 totals 12 residues. CDR3: CSAKGGQETQYF. The CDR3, as DNA: TGCAGTGCTAAGGGAGGGCAAGAGACCCAGTACTTC.

This clonotype was counted many times. The rearrangement uses TRBV2 and TRBJ1-3, with D hard to call. Germline CDR1 and CDR2: SNHLY and FYNNEI. CDR3 size: 20 residues. Trimming cost V 2 bases and J 0 bases, with 23 bases left between them. The CDR3 nucleotides are TGTGCCAGCAGTGAACCCGACCAAAGATCCCCTCACCTCTCTGGAAACACCATATATTTT. It specifies CASSEPDQRSPHLSGNTIYF.

This clonotype came up many times. J is TRBJ1-1 and V is TRBV2, with unresolved D. The V gene lost 3 bases and the J gene lost 1 base, with 6 bases spanning the gap. Germline V CDR1 and CDR2: SNHLY, FYNNEI. This CDR3 spans 13 amino acids. CDR3 nucleotide sequence: TGTGCCAGCAGTGACGGACCGAACACTGAAGCTTTCTTT. This translates into CASSDGPNTEAFF. The complete variable domain, with remaining parts taken from reference TRBV2 and TRBJ1-1, reads EPEVTQTPSHQVTQMGQEVILRCVPISNHLYFYWYRQILGQKVEFLVSFYNNEISEKSEIFDDQFSVERPDGSNFTLKIRSTKLEDSAMYFCASSDGPNTEAFFGQGTRLTVV.

This chain joins TRBV28 and TRBJ2-3; 8 bases line up with TRBD2. CDR1 and CDR2 from the germline V gene are MDHEN and SYDVKM. The CDR3 is 16 amino acids. J was trimmed by 5 bases and V by 5 bases; bases with no gene match: 12. CDR3 DNA: TGTGCCAGCAGTCGTCGTAGCGGGGCAGTGGGAGATACGCAGTATTTT. Translation: CASSRRSGAVGDTQYF.

This clonotype was seen more than once but under ten times. The chain combines TRBV15 with TRBJ1-2; 7 bases map to TRBD1. The CDR3 length is 13 residues. Germline CDR1 and CDR2: LNHNV and YYDKDF (reference sequence). After removal of 3 bases from V and 8 bases from J, the junction contained 6 bases not matched to a gene. The DNA of the CDR3 is TGTGCCACCAGCAGCGACAGGGTTTGGGGCTACACCTTC. Encoded protein: CATSSDRVWGYTF.